These 10 T cell receptor beta chains were sequenced from one sample in a study of blood T cell repertoires in COVID-19. Repertoires were generated with immunoSEQ multiplex PCR, while TCRdb's copy carries only in-frame clones and drops some. Of around 450,000 clones listed, nearly 90% are singletons. Sequencing was performed on PBMCs or T cells enriched from blood (not recorded which). The receptors were sampled from a young woman with acute COVID-19.

The rearrangement joins TRBV7-2 to TRBJ2-2; perhaps TRBD2 as D (5 bases). The CDR3 totals 14 residues. V was shortened by 4 bases and J by 6 bases, with 12 bases between the two germline ends. Germline CDR1 SGHTA, CDR2 FQGNSA. CDR3 in DNA: TGTGCCAGCAGCTACACTAGGATCTCCGGGGAGCTGTTTTTT. Translating gives CASSYTRISGELFF.

Here the CDR3 DNA reads TGTGCCAGCAGTTTTAAGCCAGGGATGTATGGCTACACCTTC. This encodes CASSFKPGMYGYTF. This chain joins TRBV27 and TRBJ1-2; a possible D gene is TRBD1 (5 bases). Germline CDR1 MNHEY, CDR2 SMNVEV (reference sequence). The CDR3 runs 14 residues. The V end was cut by 3 bases, the J end by 5 bases, with 13 bases between.

V usage is TRBV30 and J usage is TRBJ2-1, with D perhaps TRBD2 (6 bases). Trimming took 0 bases from V and 7 from J, leaving 16 bases between them. Looked up from germline, CDR1 is GTSNPN and CDR2 is SVGIG (reference sequence). CDR3 length: 15 amino acids. The CDR3 sequence is CAWSVSTSQWNEQFF. CDR3 bases: TGTGCCTGGAGTGTTAGTACTAGCCAGTGGAATGAGCAGTTCTTC.

Turning to this clone: The same CDR3 arises from other DNA sequences in this sample as well. V and J are TRBV6-5 and TRBJ1-2; unclear D gene. The CDR3 is 13 amino acids. With 2 bases removed from V and 4 bases from J, the gap between germline ends came to 8 bases. Per germline, CDR1 MNHEY and CDR2 SVGAGI. The CDR3 here is CASSYTGGYGYTF. The CDR3 nucleotides read TGTGCCAGCAGTTACACCGGCGGCTATGGCTACACCTTC.

About this clone: The same CDR3 can be traced to other DNA sequences in this sample. The chain combines TRBV7-2 with TRBJ2-7; 9 positions agree with TRBD1. CDR1 SGHTA and CDR2 FQGNSA come from the germline V gene. Trimming took 1 base from V and 6 from J; bases not matched to a gene: 4. The CDR3 is 14 amino acids. The CDR3 is CASSLDRGRREQYF. Here the CDR3 DNA reads TGTGCCAGCAGCTTAGACAGGGGGCGTCGCGAGCAGTACTTC.

The gene calls are TRBV5-1 and TRBJ1-2, with D possibly TRBD1 on 5 matching bases. Germline V gives CDR1 SGHRS, CDR2 YFSETQ. The CDR3 runs to 15 residues. V shed 4 bases and J shed 5 bases, with 18 bases lying between them. CDR3 DNA sequence: TGCGCCAGCAGCCCAGGGTCCCCCGGACGATATGGCTACACCTTC. Its protein product is CASSPGSPGRYGYTF.

This clone was counted only a few times. J is TRBJ2-2 and V is TRBV30; 8 positions match TRBD1. The trim removed 7 bases at V and 3 bases at J, leaving 7 bases unmatched. The CDR3 consists of 14 residues. Germline V CDR1 and CDR2: GTSNPN, SVGIG (reference sequence). CDR3 bases: TGTGCCTTGACACAGACAGGGGACACCGGGGAGCTGTTTTTT. This sequence encodes CALTQTGDTGELFF.

V gene TRBV6-5 combines with J gene TRBJ2-7; D is undetermined. The CDR3 length is 12 residues. Per the germline V gene, CDR1 is MNHEY and CDR2 is SVGAGI. Trimming left V 7 bases short and J 3 bases short, with 10 bases between. The CDR3 DNA reads as TGTGCCAGCAATGGAGAGCACTACGAGCAGTACTTC. It is translated as CASNGEHYEQYF.

The CDR3 bases are TGTGCCAGCAGTGAACGGACAGGCCTGCCGGGTGGCTACACCTTC. Translated: CASSERTGLPGGYTF. The gene calls are TRBV6-1 and TRBJ1-2; 7 bases agree with TRBD1. Trimming took 2 bases from V and 7 from J; bases not matched to a gene: 10. This CDR3 comprises 15 residues. The germline gives CDR1 MNHNS, CDR2 SASEGT.

This clone was observed once. CDR3 amino acids: CASSLGRGRISYEQYF. The CDR3 DNA sequence: TGTGCCAGCAGCTTAGGTCGCGGGAGGATAAGCTACGAGCAGTACTTC. The J gene is TRBJ2-7, the V gene TRBV7-9; 8 positions agree with TRBD2. The CDR3 loop spans 16 amino acids. Per the germline V gene, CDR1 is SEHNR and CDR2 is FQNEAQ (reference sequence). Trimming at V came to 1 base and at J to 3 bases, leaving 8 bases not matched to a gene.